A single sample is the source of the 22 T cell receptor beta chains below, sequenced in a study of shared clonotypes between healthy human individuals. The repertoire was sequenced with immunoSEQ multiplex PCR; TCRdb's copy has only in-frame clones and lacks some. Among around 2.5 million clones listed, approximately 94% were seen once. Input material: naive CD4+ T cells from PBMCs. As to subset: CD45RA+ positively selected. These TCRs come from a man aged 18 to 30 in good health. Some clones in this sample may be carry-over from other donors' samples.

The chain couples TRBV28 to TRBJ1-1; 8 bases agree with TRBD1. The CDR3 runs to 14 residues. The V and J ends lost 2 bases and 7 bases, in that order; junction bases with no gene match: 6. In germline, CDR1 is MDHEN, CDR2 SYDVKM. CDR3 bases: TGTGCCAGCAGTTTAACAGGGGGTGATTTTGAAGCTTTCTTT. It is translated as CASSLTGGDFEAFF.

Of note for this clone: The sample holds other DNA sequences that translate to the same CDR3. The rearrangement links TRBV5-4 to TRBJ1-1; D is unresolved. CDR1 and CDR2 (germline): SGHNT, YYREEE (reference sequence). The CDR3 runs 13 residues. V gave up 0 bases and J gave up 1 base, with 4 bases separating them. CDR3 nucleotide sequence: TGTGCCAGCAGCTTGGCCGCGAACACTGAAGCTTTCTTT. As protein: CASSLAANTEAFF.

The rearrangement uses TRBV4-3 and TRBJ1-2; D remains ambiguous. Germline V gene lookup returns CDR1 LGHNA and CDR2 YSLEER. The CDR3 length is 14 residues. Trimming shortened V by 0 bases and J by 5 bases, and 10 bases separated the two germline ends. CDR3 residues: CASSQELGAYGYTF. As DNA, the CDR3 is TGCGCCAGCAGCCAAGAATTAGGAGCGTATGGCTACACCTTC.

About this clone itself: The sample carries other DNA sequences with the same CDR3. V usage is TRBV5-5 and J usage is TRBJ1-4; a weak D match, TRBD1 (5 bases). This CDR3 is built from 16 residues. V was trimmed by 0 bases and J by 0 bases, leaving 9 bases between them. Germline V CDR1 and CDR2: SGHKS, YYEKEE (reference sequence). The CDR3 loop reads CASSLAGTATNEKLFF. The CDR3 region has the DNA TGTGCCAGCAGCTTGGCGGGGACTGCAACTAATGAAAAACTGTTTTTT.

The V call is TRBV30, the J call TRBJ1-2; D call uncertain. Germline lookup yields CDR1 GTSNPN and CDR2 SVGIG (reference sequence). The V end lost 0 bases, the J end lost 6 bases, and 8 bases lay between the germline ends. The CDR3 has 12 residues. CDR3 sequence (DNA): TGTGCCTGGAGTGTACTCGGGGATGGCTACACCTTC. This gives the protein CAWSVLGDGYTF.

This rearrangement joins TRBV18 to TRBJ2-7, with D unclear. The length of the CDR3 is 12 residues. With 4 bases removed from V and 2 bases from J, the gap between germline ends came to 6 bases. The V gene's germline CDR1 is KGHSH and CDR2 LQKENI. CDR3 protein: CASSLPTYEQYF. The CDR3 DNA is TGTGCCAGCTCACTCCCGACCTACGAGCAGTACTTC.

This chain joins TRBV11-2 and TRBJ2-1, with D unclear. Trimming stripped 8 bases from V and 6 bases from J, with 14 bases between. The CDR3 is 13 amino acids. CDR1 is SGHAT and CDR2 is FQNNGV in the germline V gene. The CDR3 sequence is CASEPSVLNEQFF. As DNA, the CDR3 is TGTGCCAGCGAGCCATCCGTACTCAATGAGCAGTTCTTC.

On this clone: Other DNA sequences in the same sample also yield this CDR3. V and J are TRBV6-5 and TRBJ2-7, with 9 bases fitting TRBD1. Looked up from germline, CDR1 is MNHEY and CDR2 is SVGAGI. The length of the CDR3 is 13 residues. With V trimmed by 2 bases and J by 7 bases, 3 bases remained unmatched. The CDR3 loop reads CASSYPGTGEQYF. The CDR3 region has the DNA TGTGCCAGCAGTTACCCAGGGACAGGGGAGCAGTACTTC.

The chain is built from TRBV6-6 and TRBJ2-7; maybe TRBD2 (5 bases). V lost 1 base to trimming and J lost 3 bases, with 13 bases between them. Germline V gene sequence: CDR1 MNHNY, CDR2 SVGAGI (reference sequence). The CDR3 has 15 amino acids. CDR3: CASSYWVQGGYEQYF. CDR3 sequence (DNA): TGTGCCAGCAGTTACTGGGTGCAAGGAGGCTACGAGCAGTACTTC.

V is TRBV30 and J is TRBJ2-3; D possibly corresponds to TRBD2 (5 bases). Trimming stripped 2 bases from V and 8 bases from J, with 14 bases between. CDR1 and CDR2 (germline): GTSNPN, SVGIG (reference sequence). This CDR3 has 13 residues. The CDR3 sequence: CAWSFSGSVTQYF. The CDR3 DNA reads TGTGCCTGGAGTTTTTCGGGATCTGTTACGCAGTATTTT.

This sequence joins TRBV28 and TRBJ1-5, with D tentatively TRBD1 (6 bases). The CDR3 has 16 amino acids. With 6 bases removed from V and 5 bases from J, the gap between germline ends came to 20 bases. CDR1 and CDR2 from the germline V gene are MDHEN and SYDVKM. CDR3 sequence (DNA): TGTGCCAGCAGAACCCCTAACCCAGGGGTCGATCAGCCCCAGCATTTT. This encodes CASRTPNPGVDQPQHF.

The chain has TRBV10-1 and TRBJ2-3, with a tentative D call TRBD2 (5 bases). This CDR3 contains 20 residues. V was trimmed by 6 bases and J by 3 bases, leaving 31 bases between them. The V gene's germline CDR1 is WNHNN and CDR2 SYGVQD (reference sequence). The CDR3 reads CASSPKAPGVGLTGTDTQYF. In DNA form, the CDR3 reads TGCGCCAGCAGCCCCAAAGCCCCGGGCGTGGGTCTAACGGGGACAGATACGCAGTATTTT.

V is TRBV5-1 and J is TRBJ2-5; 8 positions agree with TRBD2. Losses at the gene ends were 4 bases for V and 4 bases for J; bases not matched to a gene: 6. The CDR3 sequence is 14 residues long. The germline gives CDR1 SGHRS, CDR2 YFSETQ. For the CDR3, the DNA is TGCGCCAGCAGCCGTGCGGGGGGAGCAGAGACCCAGTACTTC. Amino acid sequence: CASSRAGGAETQYF.

Here the CDR3 DNA reads TGTGCCAGCAGCTTGGAGGGGCTGGGGGCTAGGGAAAACACTGAAGCTTTCTTT. The encoded protein is CASSLEGLGARENTEAFF. The chain has TRBV5-6 and TRBJ1-1; perhaps TRBD1 as D (6 bases). Per germline, CDR1 SGHDT and CDR2 YYEEEE. The V end was cut by 0 bases, the J end by 2 bases, with 20 bases between. The CDR3 spans 18 residues.

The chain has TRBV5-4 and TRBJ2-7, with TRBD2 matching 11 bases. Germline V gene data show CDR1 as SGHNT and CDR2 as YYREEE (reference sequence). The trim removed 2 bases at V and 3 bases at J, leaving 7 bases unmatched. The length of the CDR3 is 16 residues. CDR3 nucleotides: TGTGCCAGCAGCTTTAAGCTGGGGACTAGCGGCTACGAGCAGTACTTC. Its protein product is CASSFKLGTSGYEQYF.

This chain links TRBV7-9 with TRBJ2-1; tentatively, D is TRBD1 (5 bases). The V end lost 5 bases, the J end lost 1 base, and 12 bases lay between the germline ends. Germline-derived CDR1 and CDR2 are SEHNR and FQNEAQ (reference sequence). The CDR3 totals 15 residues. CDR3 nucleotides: TGTGCCAGCAGCAGGGGTGTCCTGTCCTACAATGAGCAGTTCTTC. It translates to CASSRGVLSYNEQFF. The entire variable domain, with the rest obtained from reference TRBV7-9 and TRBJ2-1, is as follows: DTGVSQNPRHKITKRGQNVTFRCDPISEHNRLYWYRQTLGQGPEFLTYFQNEAQLEKSRLLSDRFSAERPKGSFSTLEIQRTEQGDSAMYLCASSRGVLSYNEQFFGPGTRLTVL.

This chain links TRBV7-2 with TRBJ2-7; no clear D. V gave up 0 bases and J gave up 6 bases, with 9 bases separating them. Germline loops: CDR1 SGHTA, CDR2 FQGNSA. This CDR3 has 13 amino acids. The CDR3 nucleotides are TGTGCCAGCAGCTTAGCCACAGTACCCGAGCAGTACTTC. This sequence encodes CASSLATVPEQYF.

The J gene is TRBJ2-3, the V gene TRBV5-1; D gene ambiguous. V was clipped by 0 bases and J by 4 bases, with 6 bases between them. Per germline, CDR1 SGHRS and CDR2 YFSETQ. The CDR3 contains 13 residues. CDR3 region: CASSLDSSDTQYF. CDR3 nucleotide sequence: TGCGCCAGCAGCTTGGACAGTTCAGATACGCAGTATTTT.

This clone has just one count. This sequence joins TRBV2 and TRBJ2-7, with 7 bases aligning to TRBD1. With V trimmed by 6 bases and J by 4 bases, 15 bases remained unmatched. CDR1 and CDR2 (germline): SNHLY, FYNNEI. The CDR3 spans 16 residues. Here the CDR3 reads CASSARQGRGAYEQYF. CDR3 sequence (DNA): TGTGCCAGCAGCGCCCGACAGGGTAGAGGGGCATACGAGCAGTACTTC.

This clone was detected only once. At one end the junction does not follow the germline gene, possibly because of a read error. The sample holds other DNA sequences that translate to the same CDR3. This CDR3 is CASSHDGRGNTIYF. DNA for the CDR3: TGTGCCAGCAGCCACGACGGCCGGGGAAACACCATATACTTT. The V gene is TRBV4-2, the J gene TRBJ1-3; D is uncertain. The CDR3 length is 14 residues. Per germline, CDR1 LGHNA and CDR2 YNFKEQ.

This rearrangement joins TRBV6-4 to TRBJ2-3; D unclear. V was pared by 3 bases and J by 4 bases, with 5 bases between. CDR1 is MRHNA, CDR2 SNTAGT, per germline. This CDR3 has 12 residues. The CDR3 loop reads CASSDFADTQYF. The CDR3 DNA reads TGTGCCAGCAGTGATTTCGCAGATACGCAGTATTTT.

Written as DNA, the CDR3 is TGTGCCAGCAGCTTAGGGGTGAAGAACACTGAAGCTTTCTTT. Its translation: CASSLGVKNTEAFF. This chain links TRBV7-3 with TRBJ1-1; D is unclear. The V end lost 2 bases, the J end lost 1 base, and 8 bases lay between the germline ends. Germline lookup yields CDR1 SGHTA and CDR2 FQGTGA. The CDR3 covers 14 residues.